The clone carrying this T cell receptor (beta chain) was seen only a few times. The data derive from a study of early T cells in non-severe SARS-CoV-2 infection. TCRdb passed the 5' RACE reads through MiXCR, listing each CDR3 protein once. The sample shows just over 65,000 distinct CDR3 sequences, about 13% of them seen only once. This CDR3 has 15 residues. CDR1 is ENHRY, CDR2 SYGVKD, per germline. With 2 bases removed from V and 9 bases from J, the gap between germline ends came to 18 bases. Sequences were obtained from whole blood. This TCR was recovered from an adult who was a healthcare worker with PCR-confirmed SARS-CoV-2 infection or an uninfected control (not recorded which). The J gene is TRBJ2-3, the V gene TRBV10-3; D possibly uses TRBD1 or TRBD2 (5 bases each). For the CDR3, the DNA is TGTGCCATCAGTGAGCCCGCTATATTCGGGGCCACGCAGTATTTT. Amino acid sequence: CAISEPAIFGATQYF.